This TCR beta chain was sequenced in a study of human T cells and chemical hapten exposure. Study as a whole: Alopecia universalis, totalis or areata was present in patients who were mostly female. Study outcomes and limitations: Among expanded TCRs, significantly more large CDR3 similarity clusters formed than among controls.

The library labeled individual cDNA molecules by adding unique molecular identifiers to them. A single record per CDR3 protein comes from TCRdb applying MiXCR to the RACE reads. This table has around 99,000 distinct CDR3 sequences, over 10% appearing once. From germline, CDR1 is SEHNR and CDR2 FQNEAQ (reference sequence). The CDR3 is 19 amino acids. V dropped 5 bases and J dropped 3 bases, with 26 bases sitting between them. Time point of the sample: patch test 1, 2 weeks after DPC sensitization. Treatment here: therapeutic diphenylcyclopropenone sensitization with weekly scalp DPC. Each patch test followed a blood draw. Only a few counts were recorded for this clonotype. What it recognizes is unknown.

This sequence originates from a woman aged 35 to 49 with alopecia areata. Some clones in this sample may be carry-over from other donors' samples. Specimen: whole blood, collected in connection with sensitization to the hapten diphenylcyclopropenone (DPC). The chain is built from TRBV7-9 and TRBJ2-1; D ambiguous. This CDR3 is CASSPPPGKVTLYYNEQFF. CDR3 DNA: TGTGCCAGCAGCCCGCCTCCTGGGAAGGTAACACTCTACTACAATGAGCAGTTCTTC.